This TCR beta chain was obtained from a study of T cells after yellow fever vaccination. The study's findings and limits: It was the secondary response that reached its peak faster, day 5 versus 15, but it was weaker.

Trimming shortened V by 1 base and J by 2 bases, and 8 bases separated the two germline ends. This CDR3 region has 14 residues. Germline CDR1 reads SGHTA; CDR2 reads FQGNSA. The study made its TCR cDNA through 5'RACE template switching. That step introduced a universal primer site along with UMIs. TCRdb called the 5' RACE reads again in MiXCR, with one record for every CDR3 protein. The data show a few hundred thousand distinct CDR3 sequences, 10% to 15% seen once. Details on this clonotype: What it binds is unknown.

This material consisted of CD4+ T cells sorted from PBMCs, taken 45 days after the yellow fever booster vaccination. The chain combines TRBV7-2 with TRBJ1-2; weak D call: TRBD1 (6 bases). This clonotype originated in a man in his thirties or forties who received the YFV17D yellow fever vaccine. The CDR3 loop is CASSLGQGNYGYTF. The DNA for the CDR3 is TGTGCCAGCAGCTTAGGTCAGGGGAACTATGGCTACACCTTC.